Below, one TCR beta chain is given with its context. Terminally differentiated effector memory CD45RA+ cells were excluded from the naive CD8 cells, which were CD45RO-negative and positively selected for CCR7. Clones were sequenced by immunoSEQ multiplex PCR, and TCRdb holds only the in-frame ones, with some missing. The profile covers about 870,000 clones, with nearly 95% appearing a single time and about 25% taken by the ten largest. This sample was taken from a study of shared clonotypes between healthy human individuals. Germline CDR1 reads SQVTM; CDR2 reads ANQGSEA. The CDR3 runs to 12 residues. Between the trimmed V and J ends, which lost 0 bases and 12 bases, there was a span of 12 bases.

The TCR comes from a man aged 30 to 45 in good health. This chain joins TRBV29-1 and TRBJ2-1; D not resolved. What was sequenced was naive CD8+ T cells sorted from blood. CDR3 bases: TGCAGCGTTGAAGATAATCGCCAAGGGCAGTTCTTC. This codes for CSVEDNRQGQFF.